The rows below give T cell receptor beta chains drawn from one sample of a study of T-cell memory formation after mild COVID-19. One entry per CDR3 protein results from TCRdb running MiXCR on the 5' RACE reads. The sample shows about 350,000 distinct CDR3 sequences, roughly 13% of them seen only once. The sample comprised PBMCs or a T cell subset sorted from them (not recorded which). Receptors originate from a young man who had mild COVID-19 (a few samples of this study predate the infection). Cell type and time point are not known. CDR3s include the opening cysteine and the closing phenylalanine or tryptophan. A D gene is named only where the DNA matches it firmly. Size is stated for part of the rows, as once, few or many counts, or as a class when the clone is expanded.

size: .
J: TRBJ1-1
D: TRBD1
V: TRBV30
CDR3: CAWSTRTGAEAFF
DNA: TGTGCCTGGAGTACCCGGACAGGGGCTGAAGCTTTCTTT

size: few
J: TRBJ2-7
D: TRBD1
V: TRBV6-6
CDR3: CASSYSDRTNSYEQYF
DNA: TGTGCCAGCAGTTACTCGGACAGGACGAACTCCTACGAGCAGTACTTC

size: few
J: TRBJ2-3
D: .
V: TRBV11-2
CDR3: CASSKIPDTQYF
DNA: TGTGCCAGCAGCAAAATCCCAGATACGCAGTATTTT

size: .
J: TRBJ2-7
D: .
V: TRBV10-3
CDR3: CAIRDKAGEQYF
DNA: TGTGCCATCAGAGACAAGGCGGGGGAGCAGTACTTC

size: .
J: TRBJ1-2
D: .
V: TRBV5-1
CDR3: CASSLRGPPSGYTF
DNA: TGCGCCAGCAGCTTGAGGGGACCTCCGAGTGGCTACACCTTC

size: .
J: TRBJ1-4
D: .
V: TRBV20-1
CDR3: CSARGGIGVKEKLFF
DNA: TGCAGTGCTAGGGGCGGAATCGGAGTAAAAGAAAAACTGTTTTTT

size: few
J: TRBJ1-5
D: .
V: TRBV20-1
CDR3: CSARRSDQPQHF
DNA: TGCAGTGCTAGGAGAAGCGATCAGCCCCAGCATTTT

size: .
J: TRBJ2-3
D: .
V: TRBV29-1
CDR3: CSVDFVGRVADTQYF
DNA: TGCAGCGTTGATTTTGTGGGCAGGGTTGCAGATACGCAGTATTTT

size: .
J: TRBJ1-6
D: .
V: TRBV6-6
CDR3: CASSYEGGRSPLHF
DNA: TGTGCCAGCAGTTACGAAGGGGGTAGGTCACCCCTCCACTTT

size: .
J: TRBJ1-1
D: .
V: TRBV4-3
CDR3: CASTKKTTGWVVTEAFF
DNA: TGCGCCAGCACCAAAAAAACAACCGGGTGGGTGGTCACTGAAGCTTTCTTT

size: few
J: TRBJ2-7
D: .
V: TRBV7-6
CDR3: CASSLSGGLTYEQYF
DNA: TGTGCCAGCAGCTTATCCGGGGGCCTCACTTACGAGCAGTACTTC

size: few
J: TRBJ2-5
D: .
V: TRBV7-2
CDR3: CASSRAAGIQETQYF
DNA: TGTGCCAGCAGCCGCGCGGCAGGGATACAAGAGACCCAGTACTTC

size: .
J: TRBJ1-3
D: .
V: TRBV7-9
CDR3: CASSFTRASGNTIYF
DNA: TGTGCCAGCAGCTTTACCAGGGCCTCTGGAAACACCATATATTTT

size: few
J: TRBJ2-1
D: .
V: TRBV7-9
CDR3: CAGGRGYSVGEQFF
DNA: TGTGCCGGCGGAAGGGGCTACTCAGTAGGTGAGCAGTTCTTC

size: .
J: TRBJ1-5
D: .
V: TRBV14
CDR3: CASSQDSDQPQHF
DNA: TGTGCCAGCAGTCAAGACAGCGATCAGCCCCAGCATTTT

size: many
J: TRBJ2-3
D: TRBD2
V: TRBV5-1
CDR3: CASSLDLSGAGTSTDSF
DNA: TGCGCCAGCAGCTTGGATCTTTCTGGCGCGGGGACTAGCACAGATAGTTTT

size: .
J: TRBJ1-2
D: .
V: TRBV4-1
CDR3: CASSRDGGNYGYTF
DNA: TGCGCCAGCAGCAGGGACGGGGGAAACTATGGCTACACCTTC

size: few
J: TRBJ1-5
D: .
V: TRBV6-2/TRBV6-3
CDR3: CASVKGRGLSGNQPQHF
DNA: TGTGCCAGCGTAAAGGGCAGGGGATTGAGTGGCAATCAGCCCCAGCATTTT

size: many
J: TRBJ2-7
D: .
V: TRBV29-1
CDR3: CSVEPGENYEQYF
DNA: TGCAGCGTTGAGCCAGGGGAAAACTACGAGCAGTACTTC

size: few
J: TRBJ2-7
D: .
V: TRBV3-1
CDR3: CAAAGGGGEYEQYF
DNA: TGTGCCGCCGCGGGAGGAGGGGGCGAGTACGAGCAGTACTTC

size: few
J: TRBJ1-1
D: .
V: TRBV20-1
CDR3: CSARPTGMNTEAFF
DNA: TGCAGTGCTAGGCCAACAGGTATGAACACTGAAGCTTTCTTT

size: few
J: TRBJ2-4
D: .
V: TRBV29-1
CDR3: CSATPPGDIQYF
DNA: TGCAGCGCTACACCCCCGGGAGACATTCAGTACTTC